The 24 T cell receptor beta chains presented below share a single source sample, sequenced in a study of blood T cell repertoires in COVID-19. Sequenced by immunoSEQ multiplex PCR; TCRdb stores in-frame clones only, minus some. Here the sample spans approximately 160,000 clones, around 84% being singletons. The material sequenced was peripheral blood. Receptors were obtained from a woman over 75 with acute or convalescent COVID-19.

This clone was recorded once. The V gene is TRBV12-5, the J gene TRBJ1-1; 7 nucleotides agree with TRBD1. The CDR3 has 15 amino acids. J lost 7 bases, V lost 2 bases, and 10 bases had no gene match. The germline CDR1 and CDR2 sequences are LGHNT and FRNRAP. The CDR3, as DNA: TGTGCTAGTGGTTTGCCAAGGGGGCAGGGGGGTGAAGCTTTCTTT. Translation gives CASGLPRGQGGEAFF.

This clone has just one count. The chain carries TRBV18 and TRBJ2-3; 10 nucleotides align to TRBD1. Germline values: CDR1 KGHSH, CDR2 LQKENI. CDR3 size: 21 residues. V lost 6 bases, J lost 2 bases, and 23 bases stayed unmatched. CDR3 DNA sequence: TGTGCCAGCTCGCCTCCATCCGGGACAGGGGTAGATTACCCTTACACAGATACGCAGTATTTT. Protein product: CASSPPSGTGVDYPYTDTQYF.

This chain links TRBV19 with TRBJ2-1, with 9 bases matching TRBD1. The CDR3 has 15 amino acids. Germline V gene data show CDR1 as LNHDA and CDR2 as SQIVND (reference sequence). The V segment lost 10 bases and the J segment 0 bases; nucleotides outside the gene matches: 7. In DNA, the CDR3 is TGTGCCACGCGACCGGGACAGGGCTCCTACAATGAGCAGTTCTTC. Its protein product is CATRPGQGSYNEQFF.

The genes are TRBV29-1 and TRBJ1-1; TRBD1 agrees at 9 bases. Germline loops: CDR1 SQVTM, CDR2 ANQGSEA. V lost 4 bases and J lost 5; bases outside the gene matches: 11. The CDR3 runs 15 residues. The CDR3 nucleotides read TGCAGCGTTGTGGGAACCGGGACAGGGAGGACTGAAGCTTTCTTT. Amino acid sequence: CSVVGTGTGRTEAFF.

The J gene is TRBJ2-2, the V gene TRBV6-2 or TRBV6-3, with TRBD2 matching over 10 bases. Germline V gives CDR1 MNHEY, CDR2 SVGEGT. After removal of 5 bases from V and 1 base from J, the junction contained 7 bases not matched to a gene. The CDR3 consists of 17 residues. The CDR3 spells CASSRNRLAGNTGELFF. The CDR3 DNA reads TGTGCCAGCAGTAGAAATCGACTAGCGGGGAACACCGGGGAGCTGTTTTTT.

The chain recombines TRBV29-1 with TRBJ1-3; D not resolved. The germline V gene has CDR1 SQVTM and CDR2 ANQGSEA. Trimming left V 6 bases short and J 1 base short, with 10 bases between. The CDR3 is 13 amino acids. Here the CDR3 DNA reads TGCAGCGTGCTCGGCGGGTCTGGAAACACCATATATTTT. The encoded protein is CSVLGGSGNTIYF.

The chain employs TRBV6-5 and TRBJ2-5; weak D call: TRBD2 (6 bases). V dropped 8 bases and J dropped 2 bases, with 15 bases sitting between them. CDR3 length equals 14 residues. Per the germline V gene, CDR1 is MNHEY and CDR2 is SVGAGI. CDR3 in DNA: TGTGCCAGCCAGAAGTGGGGGGTACAAGAGACCCAGTACTTC. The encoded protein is CASQKWGVQETQYF.

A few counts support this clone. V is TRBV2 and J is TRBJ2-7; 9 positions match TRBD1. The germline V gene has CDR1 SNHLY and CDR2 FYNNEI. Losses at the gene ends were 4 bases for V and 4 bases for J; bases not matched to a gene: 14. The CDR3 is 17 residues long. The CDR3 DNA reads TGTGCCAGCAGTGGGGCGGACAGGGGATTATTCTCGTACGAGCAGTACTTC. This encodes CASSGADRGLFSYEQYF.

CDR3 amino acids: CATGQVGTGELFF. The DNA for the CDR3 is TGTGCCACCGGACAAGTCGGGACCGGGGAGCTGTTTTTT. V and J are TRBV24-1 and TRBJ2-2; TRBD1 might be the D (5 bases). The CDR3 spans 13 residues. Trimming pared 9 bases from V and 5 bases from J, leaving 12 bases between. Germline-derived CDR1 and CDR2 are KGHDR and SFDVKD.

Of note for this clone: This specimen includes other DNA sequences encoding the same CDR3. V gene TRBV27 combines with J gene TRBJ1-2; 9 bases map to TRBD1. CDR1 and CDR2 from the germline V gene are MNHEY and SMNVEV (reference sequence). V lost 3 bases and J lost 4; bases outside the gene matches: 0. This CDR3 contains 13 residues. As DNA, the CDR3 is TGTGCCAGCAGTTTGACAGGGGGCTATGGCTACACCTTC. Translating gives CASSLTGGYGYTF.

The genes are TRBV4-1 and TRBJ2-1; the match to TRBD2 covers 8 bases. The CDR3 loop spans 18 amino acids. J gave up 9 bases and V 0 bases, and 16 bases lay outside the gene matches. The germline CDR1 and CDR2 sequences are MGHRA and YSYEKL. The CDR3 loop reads CASSQDTLLAVEGIEQFF. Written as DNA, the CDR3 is TGCGCCAGCAGCCAAGATACTTTACTAGCGGTCGAGGGTATTGAGCAGTTCTTC.

CDR3 DNA: TGTGCCAGCAGTGAAACAGGGGAGAGAGTCTACACCTTC. Amino acids: CASSETGERVYTF. V usage is TRBV2 and J usage is TRBJ1-2, with TRBD1 identical over 7 bases. The CDR3 length is 13 residues. Germline V CDR1 and CDR2: SNHLY, FYNNEI. V lost 2 bases to trimming and J lost 10 bases; unmatched junction nucleotides: 7.

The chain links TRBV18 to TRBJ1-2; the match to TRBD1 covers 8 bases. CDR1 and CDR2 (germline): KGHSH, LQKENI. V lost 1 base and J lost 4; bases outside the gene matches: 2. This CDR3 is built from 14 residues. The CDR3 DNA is TGTGCCAGCTCACCACAGGGGACAGGCTATGGCTACACCTTC. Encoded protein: CASSPQGTGYGYTF.

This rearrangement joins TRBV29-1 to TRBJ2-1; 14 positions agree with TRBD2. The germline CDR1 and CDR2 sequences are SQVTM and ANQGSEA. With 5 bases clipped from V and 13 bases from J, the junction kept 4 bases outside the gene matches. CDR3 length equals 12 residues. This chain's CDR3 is CSVRTSGRTQFF. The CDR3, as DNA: TGCAGCGTTAGGACTAGCGGGAGGACCCAGTTCTTC.

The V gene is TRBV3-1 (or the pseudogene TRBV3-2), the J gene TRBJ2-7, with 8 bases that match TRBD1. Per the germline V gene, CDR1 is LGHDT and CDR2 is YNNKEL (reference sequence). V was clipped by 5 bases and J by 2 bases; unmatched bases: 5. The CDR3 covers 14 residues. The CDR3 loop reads CASSSRTGTYEQYF. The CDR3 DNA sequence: TGTGCCAGCAGCTCACGGACAGGGACCTACGAGCAGTACTTC.

As DNA, the CDR3 is TGTGCCAGCAGTTTCTCCGGGACAGGGGGCTTCTTTAGCAATCAGCCCCAGCATTTT. Translated: CASSFSGTGGFFSNQPQHF. This rearrangement joins TRBV27 to TRBJ1-5; 12 nucleotides line up with TRBD1. CDR3 length: 19 residues. Germline values: CDR1 MNHEY, CDR2 SMNVEV (reference sequence). Unmatched junction bases numbered 9, after V lost 3 bases and J lost 0 bases.

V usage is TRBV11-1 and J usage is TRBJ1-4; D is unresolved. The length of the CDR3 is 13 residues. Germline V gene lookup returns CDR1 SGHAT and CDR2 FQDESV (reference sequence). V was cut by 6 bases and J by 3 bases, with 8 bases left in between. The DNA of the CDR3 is TGTGCCAGCAGTTGGCGGGCTAATGAAAAACTGTTTTTT. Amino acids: CASSWRANEKLFF. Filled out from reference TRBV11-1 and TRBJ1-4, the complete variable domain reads EAEVAQSPRYKITEKSQAVAFWCDPISGHATLYWYRQILGQGPELLVQFQDESVVDDSQLPKDRFSAERLKGVDSTLKIQPAELGDSAMYLCASSWRANEKLFFGSGTQLSVL.

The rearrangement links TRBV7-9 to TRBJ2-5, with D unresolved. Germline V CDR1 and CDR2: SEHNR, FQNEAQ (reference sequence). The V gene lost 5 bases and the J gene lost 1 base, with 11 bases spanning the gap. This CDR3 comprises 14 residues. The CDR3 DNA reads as TGTGCCAGCAGCAAAGCTGGCCTCCAAGAGACCCAGTACTTC. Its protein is CASSKAGLQETQYF.

CDR3 nucleotide sequence: TGTGCCAGCTCACCAAACACGAAGAACACCGGGGAGCTGTTTTTT. Translating gives CASSPNTKNTGELFF. This rearrangement joins TRBV18 to TRBJ2-2; D gene uncertain. This CDR3 has 15 residues. Trimming cost V 2 bases and J 1 base, with 8 bases left between them. CDR1 and CDR2 (germline): KGHSH, LQKENI. The full variable domain, its missing parts supplied by reference TRBV18 and TRBJ2-2, is NAGVMQNPRHLVRRRGQEARLRCSPMKGHSHVYWYRQLPEEGLKFMVYLQKENIIDESGMPKERFSAEFPKEGPSILRIQQVVRGDSAAYFCASSPNTKNTGELFFGEGSRLTVL.

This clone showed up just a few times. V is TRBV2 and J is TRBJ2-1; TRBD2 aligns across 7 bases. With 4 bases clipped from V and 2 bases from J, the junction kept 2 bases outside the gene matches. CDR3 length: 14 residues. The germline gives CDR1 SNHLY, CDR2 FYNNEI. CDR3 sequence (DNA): TGTGCCAGCAGTGGCGCGGGAGCCTACAATGAGCAGTTCTTC. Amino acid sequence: CASSGAGAYNEQFF.

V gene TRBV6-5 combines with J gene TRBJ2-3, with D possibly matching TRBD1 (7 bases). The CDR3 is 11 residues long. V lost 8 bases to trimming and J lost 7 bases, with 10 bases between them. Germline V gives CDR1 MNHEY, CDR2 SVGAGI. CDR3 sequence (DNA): TGTGCCAGCCAGGGGGGATATACGCAGTATTTT. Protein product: CASQGGYTQYF.

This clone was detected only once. CDR3 DNA sequence: TGTGCCAGCCATGGTCAGAACAGGGCCTTAAATGAAAAACTGTTTTTT. Protein: CASHGQNRALNEKLFF. The V and J genes are TRBV28 and TRBJ1-4; a possible D gene is TRBD1 (6 bases). V lost 8 bases, J lost 5 bases, and 21 bases lay in between. CDR1 MDHEN and CDR2 SYDVKM come from the germline V gene. There are 16 residues in the CDR3.

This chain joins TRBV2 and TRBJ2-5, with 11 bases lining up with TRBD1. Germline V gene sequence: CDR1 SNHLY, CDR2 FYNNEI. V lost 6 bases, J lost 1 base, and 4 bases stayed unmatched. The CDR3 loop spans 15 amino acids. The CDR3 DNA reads TGTGCCAGCAGAAGGACAGGGGGCGCCCAAGAGACCCAGTACTTC. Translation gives CASRRTGGAQETQYF.

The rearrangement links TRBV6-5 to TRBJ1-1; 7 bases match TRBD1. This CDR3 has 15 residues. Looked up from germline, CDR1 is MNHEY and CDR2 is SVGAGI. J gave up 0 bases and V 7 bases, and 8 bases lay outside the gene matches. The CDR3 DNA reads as TGTGCCAGCAAATGGGGGACAGCGCTGAACACTGAAGCTTTCTTT. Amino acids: CASKWGTALNTEAFF.